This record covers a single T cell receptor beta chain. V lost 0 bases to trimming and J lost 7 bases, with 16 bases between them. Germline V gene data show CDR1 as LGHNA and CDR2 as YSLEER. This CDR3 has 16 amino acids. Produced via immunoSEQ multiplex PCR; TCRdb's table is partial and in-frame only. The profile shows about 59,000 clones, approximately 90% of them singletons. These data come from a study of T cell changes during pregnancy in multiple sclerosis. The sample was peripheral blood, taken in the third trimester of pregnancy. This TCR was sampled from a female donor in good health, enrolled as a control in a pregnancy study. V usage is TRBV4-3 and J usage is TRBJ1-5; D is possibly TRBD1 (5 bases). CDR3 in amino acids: CASSQELPGYGQPQHF. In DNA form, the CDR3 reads TGCGCCAGCAGCCAAGAATTGCCAGGGTACGGACAGCCCCAGCATTTT.